This T cell receptor (beta chain) was captured by sequencing in a study of cytomegalovirus exposure and HLA in healthy donors. CDR1 and CDR2 (germline): SGHDT, YYEEEE. The CDR3 is 13 residues long. V was clipped by 4 bases and J by 1 base, with 6 bases between them. With regard to this clone: Its antigen is unidentified.

Findings and caveats of the study: Among TCR beta chains of equal frequency, HLA-associated ones were more clonally expanded in a later analysis. What was likely a sequencing artifact was a cluster of highly shared sequence variants. Relative to the roughly 700-donor mean, N-insertions were reportedly fewer in an Asian-associated ancestry cluster in a later analysis. TCR beta sequences reportedly predicted most subjects' HLA-A and HLA-B alleles accurately.

PCR was performed using 60 Vbeta and 13 Jbeta primers. Sequenced by immunoSEQ multiplex PCR; TCRdb stores in-frame clones only, minus some. This listing includes 100,000 to 150,000 clones. The TCR was taken from a man aged 18 to 29 in good health and CMV-seronegative. The sample consisted of PBMCs. The chain joins TRBV5-6 to TRBJ1-3; D is ambiguous. The CDR3 here is CASSLLSGNTIYF. The CDR3 DNA sequence: TGTGCCAGCAGCCTATTGTCTGGAAACACCATATATTTT.